This T cell receptor (beta chain) was profiled in a study of T cell repertoires in cytomegalovirus infection. Study context: TCR beta signatures that were public indicated CMV infection and matching HLA type. The study's findings and limits: People with CMV and the relevant HLA were identified by cumulative public TCR beta family frequency. It was HLA-C-restricted CMV-specific TCR beta clonotypes that dominated the response ex vivo.

TCRdb independently ran MiXCR on the reads; one entry per CDR3 protein. The sample contains about 740,000 distinct CDR3 sequences, roughly a third of which appear only once. The germline V gene encodes CDR1 LNHDA and CDR2 SQIVND (reference sequence). CDR3 length equals 18 residues. V lost 6 bases, J lost 0 bases, and 11 bases stayed unmatched. For this clonotype: Its antigen is unidentified.

The sequenced sample was PBMCs. This clonotype was sampled from a human donor in good health (CMV status not recorded). Some clones in this sample may be carry-over from other donors' samples. The V and J genes are TRBV19 and TRBJ1-6; the match to TRBD1 covers 7 bases. CDR3 amino acids: CASSIRGQESSYNSPLHF. The CDR3 DNA sequence: TGTGCCAGTAGCATACGAGGACAGGAAAGCTCCTATAATTCACCCCTCCACTTT.